Shown below are 21 T cell receptor beta chains from a single sample sequenced in a study of T cells in Graves' hyperthyroidism and ophthalmopathy. RNA transcripts yielded amplified TCR beta CDR3 regions. HTBI primers were employed in a first-round RT-PCR of the TCR CDR3. Each CDR3 protein is one row after TCRdb ran MiXCR on the multiplex PCR reads. Among about 400,000 distinct CDR3 sequences listed, 15% were seen once. The sample comprised blood. These receptors came from a woman aged 25 to 39 with Graves' hyperthyroidism.

This clonotype was counted between two and nine times. V and J are TRBV28 and TRBJ2-6; D not certain. The ends were cut back, 2 bases at V and 3 bases at J, with 2 bases in the middle. Germline lookup yields CDR1 MDHEN and CDR2 SYDVKM. This CDR3 is built from 13 residues. CDR3 nucleotide sequence: TGTGCCAGCAGTTTAAATGGGGCCAACGTCCTGACTTTC. It translates to CASSLNGANVLTF.

This clonotype came up many times. CDR3 residues: CASSFDSGRAGYEQYF. The CDR3 nucleotides read TGTGCCAGCAGTTTTGATAGCGGGAGGGCCGGGTACGAGCAGTACTTC. The chain uses TRBV6-1 and TRBJ2-7; 11 nucleotides line up with TRBD2. Germline values: CDR1 MNHNS, CDR2 SASEGT. This CDR3 has 16 residues. Germline trimming cut 5 bases from V and 4 bases from J; bases unmatched to any gene: 10.

This clonotype has more than one count but fewer than ten. This sequence joins TRBV18 and TRBJ2-1; D gene unclear. This CDR3 has 16 amino acids. CDR1 and CDR2 (germline): KGHSH, LQKENI. Trimming took off 2 bases at V and 0 bases at J, with 11 bases between the two ends. CDR3 in DNA: TGTGCCAGCTCACCATCCCGACAAAGCTCCTACAATGAGCAGTTCTTC. Its translation is CASSPSRQSSYNEQFF.

This chain links TRBV2 with TRBJ2-3; TRBD2 agrees at 8 bases. With V trimmed by 4 bases and J by 2 bases, 5 bases remained unmatched. CDR3 length: 15 residues. CDR1 is SNHLY, CDR2 FYNNEI, per germline. CDR3 protein: CASSGQTSATDTQYF. In DNA form, the CDR3 reads TGTGCCAGCAGTGGCCAGACTAGCGCCACAGATACGCAGTATTTT.

Many counts were recorded for this clonotype. The chain carries TRBV12-3 or TRBV12-4 and TRBJ2-5, with 12 bases fitting TRBD2. Trimming at V came to 6 bases and at J to 2 bases, leaving 10 bases not matched to a gene. This CDR3 comprises 17 residues. The CDR3 DNA reads as TGTGCCAGCAGCGCTAGCGGGAGGGCCTTAGGACAAGAGACCCAGTACTTC. Protein product: CASSASGRALGQETQYF.

There are many counts of this clonotype. V and J are TRBV28 and TRBJ1-1; D remains unclear. Deletions cut 6 bases from V and 5 bases from J, with 19 bases between. Germline V gives CDR1 MDHEN, CDR2 SYDVKM. The CDR3 has 15 amino acids. The CDR3 DNA is TGTGCCAGCAGCGACCCTCCGGGGTCGGGAACTGAAGCTTTCTTT. It encodes CASSDPPGSGTEAFF.

With regard to this clonotype: A read error may be the cause here, since a much bigger clone is one base away. The genes are TRBV3-1 and TRBJ1-3; 8 bases map to TRBD1. Germline V gene sequence: CDR1 LGHDT, CDR2 YNNKEL (reference sequence). The CDR3 sequence is 15 residues long. In nucleotides, the CDR3 is TGTGCCAGCAGTCCCGGGACAGGACTTGGAAACACCATGTATTTT. Translation gives CASSPGTGLGNTMYF.

This clonotype occurred many times. J is TRBJ1-6 and V is TRBV28; D is undetermined. This CDR3 region has 14 residues. V was shortened by 6 bases and J by 4 bases, with 10 bases between the two germline ends. Germline-derived CDR1 and CDR2 are MDHEN and SYDVKM. CDR3 in DNA: TGTGCCAGCAGAAGGACGGGGTATAATTCACCCCTCCACTTT. Its translation: CASRRTGYNSPLHF.

This clonotype has ten or more counts. The chain uses TRBV6-1 and TRBJ2-2; D is undetermined. The germline CDR1 and CDR2 sequences are MNHNS and SASEGT. The CDR3 length is 12 residues. V gave up 6 bases and J gave up 1 base, with 3 bases separating them. The CDR3 DNA sequence: TGTGCCAGCAGACAGAACACCGGGGAGCTGTTTTTT. It specifies CASRQNTGELFF.

This clonotype has a count of ten or more. This chain uses TRBV3-1 with TRBJ2-5; 10 nucleotides agree with TRBD2. This CDR3 is 16 amino acids long. V shed 4 bases, J shed 5 bases, and the junction held 10 bases outside the gene matches. Germline CDR1 LGHDT, CDR2 YNNKEL (reference sequence). DNA of the CDR3: TGTGCCAGCAGCCTCCCTAGCGGGAGAGGAAGGGAGACCCAGTACTTC. This encodes CASSLPSGRGRETQYF.

This clonotype was observed at least ten times. The chain links TRBV11-3 to TRBJ2-1; 13 bases line up with TRBD2. Germline lookup yields CDR1 SGHNT and CDR2 YENEEA. J gave up 9 bases and V 5 bases, and 10 bases lay outside the gene matches. The CDR3 runs to 16 residues. The chain's CDR3 is CASSHTTSGGFGEQFF. CDR3 nucleotides: TGTGCCAGCAGCCATACGACTAGCGGGGGGTTTGGTGAGCAGTTCTTC.

The sample holds many counts of this clonotype. The rearrangement uses TRBV4-2 and TRBJ1-4; D unclear. This CDR3 has 15 amino acids. Trimming left V 0 bases short and J 10 bases short, with 15 bases between. CDR1 and CDR2 from the germline V gene are LGHNA and YNFKEQ. The CDR3, as DNA: TGTGCCAGCAGCCAAGAGCCGCAGCCAGTTAGAAAACTGTTTTTT. Translation gives CASSQEPQPVRKLFF.

This clonotype occurred many times. V and J are TRBV7-3 and TRBJ1-6, with D unresolved. Trimming removed 8 bases at V and 7 bases at J, with 12 bases between. Germline V lookup: CDR1 SGHTA, CDR2 FQGTGA. This CDR3 region has 13 residues. The CDR3 sequence: CASSDGGNSPLHF. The CDR3 DNA sequence: TGTGCCAGCTCCGATGGCGGAAATTCACCCCTCCACTTT.

Here the CDR3 reads CASSEEGTGRMPYNEQFF. In nucleotides, the CDR3 is TGTGCCAGCAGTGAAGAGGGGACAGGTAGGATGCCCTACAATGAGCAGTTCTTC. V gene TRBV6-1 combines with J gene TRBJ2-1; the match to TRBD1 covers 8 bases. Germline CDR1 MNHNS, CDR2 SASEGT. V lost 1 base, J lost 2 bases, and 10 bases stayed unmatched. This CDR3 is built from 18 residues.

This clonotype showed up many times. The V and J genes are TRBV6-5 and TRBJ2-2; possibly TRBD1 for D (6 bases). The CDR3 is made up of 15 amino acids. V dropped 0 bases and J dropped 2 bases, with 7 bases sitting between them. Germline-derived CDR1 and CDR2 are MNHEY and SVGAGI. The CDR3 DNA reads as TGTGCCAGCAGTTACTCGGACAGTAACACCGGGGAGCTGTTTTTT. Encoded protein: CASSYSDSNTGELFF.

This clonotype was counted many times. The chain is built from TRBV29-1 and TRBJ2-7, with D possibly TRBD2 on 5 matching bases. CDR3 length: 12 amino acids. V lost 3 bases and J lost 5, with 11 bases in between. From germline, CDR1 is SQVTM and CDR2 ANQGSEA. The CDR3 region has the DNA TGCAGCGTTGATTCGGGATGGGACGAGCAGTACTTC. This codes for CSVDSGWDEQYF.

In nucleotides, the CDR3 is TGTGCCATCAGTGCTGTTGGGGGGGATGAGCAGTTCTTC. It codes for CAISAVGGDEQFF. This chain uses TRBV10-3 with TRBJ2-1; 7 nucleotides align to TRBD2. Trimming cost V 4 bases and J 8 bases; bases outside gene matches: 5. The CDR3 contains 13 residues. The V gene's germline CDR1 is ENHRY and CDR2 SYGVKD.

The table lists this clonotype with a count of one. V gene TRBV2 combines with J gene TRBJ2-2; perhaps TRBD1 as D (5 bases). Germline CDR1 and CDR2: SNHLY and FYNNEI. Trimming took off 8 bases at V and 0 bases at J, with 16 bases between the two ends. The CDR3 totals 16 residues. The CDR3 sequence is CASRPQGCANTGELFF. CDR3 coding DNA: TGTGCCAGCCGGCCCCAGGGCTGTGCGAACACCGGGGAGCTGTTTTTT.

The V gene is TRBV27, the J gene TRBJ2-7, with D possibly TRBD1 on 5 matching bases. Germline CDR1 and CDR2: MNHEY and SMNVEV (reference sequence). V was clipped by 7 bases and J by 3 bases, with 19 bases between them. The length of the CDR3 is 15 residues. The CDR3 region is CASTPLGSGRYEQYF. CDR3 DNA sequence: TGTGCCAGCACCCCCCTTGGGTCAGGGCGCTACGAGCAGTACTTC.

The chain carries TRBV5-4 and TRBJ1-2; D not resolved. The CDR3 is 14 amino acids. Deletions cut 4 bases from V and 7 bases from J, with 17 bases between. Germline values: CDR1 SGHNT, CDR2 YYREEE (reference sequence). In nucleotides, the CDR3 is TGTGCCAGCAGCCCACTTAACACGTTAGTTGGCTACACCTTC. The encoded protein is CASSPLNTLVGYTF.

This clonotype was seen only a few times. The chain has TRBV5-1 and TRBJ2-5; 9 positions match TRBD1. V was clipped by 3 bases and J by 0 bases; unmatched bases: 12. Germline assignment: CDR1 SGHRS and CDR2 YFSETQ. The CDR3 loop spans 18 amino acids. Here the CDR3 DNA reads TGCGCCAGCAGCTCGGACAGGGGTGGGGAGAGGGACCAAGAGACCCAGTACTTC. As protein: CASSSDRGGERDQETQYF.